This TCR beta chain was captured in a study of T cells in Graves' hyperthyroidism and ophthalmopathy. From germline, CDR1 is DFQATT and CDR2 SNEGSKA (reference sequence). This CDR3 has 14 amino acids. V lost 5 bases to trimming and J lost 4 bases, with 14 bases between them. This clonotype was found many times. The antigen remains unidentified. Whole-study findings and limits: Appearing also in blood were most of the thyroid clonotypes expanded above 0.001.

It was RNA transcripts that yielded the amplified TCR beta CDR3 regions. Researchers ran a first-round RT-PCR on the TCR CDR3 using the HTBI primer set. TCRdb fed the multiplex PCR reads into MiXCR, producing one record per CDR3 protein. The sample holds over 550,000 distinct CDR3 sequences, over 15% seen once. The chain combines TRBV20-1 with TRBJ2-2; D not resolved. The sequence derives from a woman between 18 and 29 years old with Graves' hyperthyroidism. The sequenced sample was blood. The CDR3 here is CSASPGRRTGELFF. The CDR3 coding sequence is TGCAGTGCTTCCCCAGGACGGCGCACCGGGGAGCTGTTTTTT.